This T cell receptor (beta chain) was sequenced for a study of OX40 agonist ivuxolimab in advanced cancers. The overall study: Ivuxolimab, an agonist antibody against OX40 (CD134), was given to patients. Cohort: around 79% men, mean age about 60, aged about 23 to 80. General observations from the study: Some of the lowest clonal expansion was seen in partial responders at 0.1-3.0 mg/kg. At 0.1 to 3.0 mg/kg, clonal expansion of CD4+ and CD8+ blood T cells had occurred by week 6.

Concerning this clone itself: Its target is unknown.

Sequencing used immunoSEQ multiplex PCR; TCRdb keeps in-frame clones, though not all of them. The repertoire includes around 95,000 clones, roughly 90% of them detected once, and about 0.15% sits in the top ten. The sequencing used CD4+ or CD8+ T cells sorted from blood, collected in a trial of the OX40 agonist ivuxolimab. The origin of this receptor is an adult with an advanced solid tumor such as melanoma, head and neck, liver or kidney cancer.

The CDR3 DNA reads TGCGCCAGCAGCTTGACACTAGCGGGGCAATTCCAAGAGACCCAGTACTTC. Its protein product is CASSLTLAGQFQETQYF. This chain uses TRBV5-1 with TRBJ2-5; 10 nucleotides match TRBD2. The CDR3 loop spans 17 amino acids. Germline V lookup: CDR1 SGHRS, CDR2 YFSETQ. Losses at the gene ends were 1 base for V and 1 base for J; bases not matched to a gene: 7.